In its sample, the clone carrying this T cell receptor (beta chain) was seen a few times. Its cognate antigen is unknown. This sample was included in a study of early T cells in non-severe SARS-CoV-2 infection. Study-level information: The input, bulk RNA from unsorted whole blood, was sequenced, and chains were unpaired. Notes on the study in general: Private and CD4 specificities were missed by VDJdb matching, skewed to anti-spike CD8.

The ends were cut back, 5 bases at V and 5 bases at J, with 12 bases in the middle. The CDR3 has 13 residues. Germline CDR1 reads SEHNR; CDR2 reads FQNEAQ (reference sequence). Individually, cDNA molecules had unique molecular identifiers attached to them. TCRdb re-analysed the 5' RACE reads in MiXCR, keeping a single row per CDR3 protein. The sample records more than 60,000 distinct CDR3 sequences, 9.5% being singletons. The sample comprised whole blood. The sequence was collected from an adult who was a healthcare worker with PCR-confirmed SARS-CoV-2 infection or an uninfected control (not recorded which). The genes are TRBV7-9 and TRBJ2-5; D is ambiguous. CDR3 nucleotide sequence: TGTGCCAGCAGCACTCCCCGGTGGGAGACCCAGTACTTC. Translating gives CASSTPRWETQYF.